The entry below gives a single TCR beta chain sequence along with its context. This clonotype was detected a few times. Its antigen is currently not known. Nothing much larger sits one base from this clone, and base qualities are not available. The method behind the library was 5' RACE. TCRdb lists the instrument as Illumina HiSeq 2000. Template switching added a universal primer binding site, and the final cDNA carried a unique molecular identifier that allowed TCR cDNA molecules to be counted accurately. Specific primers in the conserved constant-segment region were used to synthesize first-strand cDNA for the TCR alpha and beta chains. To control for contamination, every cDNA library carried two barcodes: a SMART-Mk sample barcode plus Illumina barcodes. TruSeq adapter sequences along with Illumina sample barcodes were introduced in two successive PCR steps. The TCR alpha and beta cDNA libraries were sequenced on the Illumina HiSeq platform using custom primers. The original methods were these. Raw reads were processed with MiGEC to extract unique molecular identifiers, and MiXCR was used to determine CDR3 positions. For each individual, recombination models were inferred using an EM algorithm with the repgenHMM and IGoR tools. Shared clonotype analysis was performed with the tcR package in R, normalizing sharing by the product of cloneset sizes. To study raw recombination free of thymic and clonal selection effects, out-of-frame nonproductive sequences were analyzed. TCRdb reprocessed the public reads (quality trimming at Q25 with fastp, clone calling with MiXCR) and kept in-frame beta chains. Entries are consolidated by CDR3 protein sequence, retaining the most common genes and DNA. The V and J calls were not made by the authors but by TCRdb's processing. Present in this sample are 300,000 to 350,000 distinct CDR3 sequences, 10% to 15% of which were seen just once. Around 7.8% of the sample is in the top ten clones.

This sample was included in a study of identical twins (dated by TCRdb to the mid-2010s). Notes on the research overall: The study deep-sequenced TCR alpha and beta repertoires from monozygotic twins, unrelated adults of various ages and cord blood to test whether fetal clonotypes persist. Replicate twin experiments were performed at different times using different library preparation protocols to rule out contamination.

Only healthy Caucasian donors were included. Three pairs of female monozygotic twins, all aged roughly 18 to 29 years, were included in the twin cohort. CD4+ and CD8+ T cell populations were isolated with positive isolation kits from Invitrogen. Beyond this particular receptor, the publication reports: Invariant T cells such as MAIT and iNKT could partly confound zero-insertion analyses, although diverse VJ usage argued against such confounding for most clonotypes. Because the same donors could not be followed over many years, the conclusions depended on cross-sectional statistical analysis. Out-of-frame TCR alpha sequences shared between twins showed an excess of low generation-probability sequences compared with coincidental sharing between unrelated individuals. Abundant cord blood beta clonotypes had fewer insertions, young adult naive repertoires showed a similar but weaker trend, and memory repertoires showed no such trend. In monozygotic twins, recombination models systematically underestimated out-of-frame TCR alpha sharing, but the models matched the sharing seen between unrelated individuals. A weaker excess of twin sharing was found in beta out-of-frame sequences because the signal-to-noise ratio was lowered by fewer shared sequences.

CDR1 is given as MNHEY and CDR2 as SMNVEV, both from the germline V gene (reference sequence). The CDR3 starts with the cysteine, ends with the phenylalanine, and has 15 residues. CDR3 DNA only is kept here, 45 bases in frame from base 1. The junction carries 15 bases between V and J, which are trimmed by 1 base and 8 bases respectively. The sample was also reused in another study, on yellow fever vaccine responses in identical twins. The other study reports the following: The authors reported that the T cell response to vaccination in identical twins appeared partly convergent and partly personalized. The study precisely tracked vaccine-responding T cell clones in identical twins.

This clonotype originated in a woman in her late teens or twenties in good health. Sequenced: CD8+ T cells sorted from blood. In this chain, TRBV27 is recombined with TRBJ2-4, with no confident D gene call. The bases are TGTGCCAGCAGTTTATATCCGTCGGGTAGGGACATTCAGTACTTC. Translated, this is CASSLYPSGRDIQYF.